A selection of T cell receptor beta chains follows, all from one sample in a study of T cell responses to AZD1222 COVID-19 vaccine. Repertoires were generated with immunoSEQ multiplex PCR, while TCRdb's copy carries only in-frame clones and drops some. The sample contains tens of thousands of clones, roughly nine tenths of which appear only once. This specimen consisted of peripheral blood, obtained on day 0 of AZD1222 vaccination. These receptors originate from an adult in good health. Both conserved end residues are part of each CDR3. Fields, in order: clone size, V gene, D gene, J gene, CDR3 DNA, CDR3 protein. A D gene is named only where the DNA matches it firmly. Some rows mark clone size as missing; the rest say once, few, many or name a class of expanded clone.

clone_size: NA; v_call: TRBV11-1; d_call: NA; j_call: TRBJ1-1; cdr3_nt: TGTGCCAGCAGCCGCCCGGTAATCGGGGTTAACACTGAAGCTTTCTTT; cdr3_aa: CASSRPVIGVNTEAFF
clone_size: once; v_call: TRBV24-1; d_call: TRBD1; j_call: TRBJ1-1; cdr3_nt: TGTGCCACCAGTGCCCGGGGACAGGGGGCCGAAGCTTTCTTT; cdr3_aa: CATSARGQGAEAFF
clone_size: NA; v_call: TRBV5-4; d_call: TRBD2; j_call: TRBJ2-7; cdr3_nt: TGTGCCAGCAGCTTGTCTAGCGGAGCCCTTTACGAGCAGTACTTC; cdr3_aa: CASSLSSGALYEQYF
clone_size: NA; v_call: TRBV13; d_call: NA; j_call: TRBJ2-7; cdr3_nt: TGTGCCAGCAGCTTACGGACGTCGGCAGGGGCCTACGAGCAGTACTTC; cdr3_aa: CASSLRTSAGAYEQYF
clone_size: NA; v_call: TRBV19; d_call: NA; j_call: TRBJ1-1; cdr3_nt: TGTGCCAGTAGTAAGGGTCTGGCTGAAGCTTTCTTT; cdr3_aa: CASSKGLAEAFF
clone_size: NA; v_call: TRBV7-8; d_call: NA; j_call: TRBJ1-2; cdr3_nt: TGTGCCAGCAGCTTAGATTGGGACGGCTATGGCTACACCTTC; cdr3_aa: CASSLDWDGYGYTF
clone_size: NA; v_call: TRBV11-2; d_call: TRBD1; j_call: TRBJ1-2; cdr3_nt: TGTGCCAGCAGCTTAGAGAGGACAGGCGTGGATGGCTACACCTTC; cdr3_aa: CASSLERTGVDGYTF
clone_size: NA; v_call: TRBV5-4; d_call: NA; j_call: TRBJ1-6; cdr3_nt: TGTGCCAGCAGCTTGGATACAGGGAACGGTTCACCCCTCCACTTT; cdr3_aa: CASSLDTGNGSPLHF
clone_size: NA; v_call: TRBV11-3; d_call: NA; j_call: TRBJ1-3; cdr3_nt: TGTGCCAGCAGCTCAGGCCTCCGTGAAAACACCATATATTTT; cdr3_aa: CASSSGLRENTIYF
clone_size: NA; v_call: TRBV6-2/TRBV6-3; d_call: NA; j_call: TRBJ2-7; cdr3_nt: TGTGCCAGCAGTACTACGACAGGAGCTTACGAGCAGTACTTC; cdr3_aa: CASSTTTGAYEQYF
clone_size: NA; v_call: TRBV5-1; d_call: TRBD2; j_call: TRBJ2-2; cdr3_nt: TGCGCCAGCAGCTTAGGACTAGCGGGAGCCATGAACACCGGGGAGCTGTTTTTT; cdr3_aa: CASSLGLAGAMNTGELFF
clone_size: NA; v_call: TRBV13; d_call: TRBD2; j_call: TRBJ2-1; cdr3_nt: TGTGCCAGCAGCCCCGGACTAGCGGGAGGGCTTATGAGGGTGAATGAGCAGTTCTTC; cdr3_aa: CASSPGLAGGLMRVNEQFF
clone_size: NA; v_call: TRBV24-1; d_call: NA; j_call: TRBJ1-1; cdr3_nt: TGTGCCACCAGTGACAACGGGCTCGCGAGAGCTTTCTTT; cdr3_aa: CATSDNGLARAFF
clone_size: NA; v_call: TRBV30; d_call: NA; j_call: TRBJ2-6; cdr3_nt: TGTGCCTGGAGATGGAGCTCTGGGGCCAACGTCCTGACTTTC; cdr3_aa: CAWRWSSGANVLTF
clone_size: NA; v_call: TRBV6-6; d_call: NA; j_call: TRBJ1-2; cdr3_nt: TGTGCCAGCAGCCCCGAGGGGGTCGGCTACACCTTC; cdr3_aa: CASSPEGVGYTF
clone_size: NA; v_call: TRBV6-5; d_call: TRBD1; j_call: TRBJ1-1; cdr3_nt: TGTGCCAGCAGTTACAACAGGGGGCCGGAAGCTTTCTTT; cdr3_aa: CASSYNRGPEAFF
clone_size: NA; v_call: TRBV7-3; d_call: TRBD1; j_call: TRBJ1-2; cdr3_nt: TGTGCCAGCAGCTTAGTCCCGGGACAGGGGTGGGGCTACACCTTC; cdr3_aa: CASSLVPGQGWGYTF
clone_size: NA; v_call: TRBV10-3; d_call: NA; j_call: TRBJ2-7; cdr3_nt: TGTGCCATCAGGGGCAGACTAGACTACGAGCAGTACTTC; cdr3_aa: CAIRGRLDYEQYF
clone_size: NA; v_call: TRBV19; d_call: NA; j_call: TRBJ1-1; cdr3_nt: TGTGCCAGTAGTATGATGAAGAACACTGAAGCTTTCTTT; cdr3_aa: CASSMMKNTEAFF
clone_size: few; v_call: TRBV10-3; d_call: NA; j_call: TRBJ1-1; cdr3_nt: TGTGCCATCAGTGAGTCGGGGGAGACTGAAGCTTTCTTT; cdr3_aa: CAISESGETEAFF
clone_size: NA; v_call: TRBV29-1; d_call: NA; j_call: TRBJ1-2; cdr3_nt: TGCAGCGTTGAGAATCACGGGTGGGCCCCAGGCTATGGCTACACCTTC; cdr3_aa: CSVENHGWAPGYGYTF
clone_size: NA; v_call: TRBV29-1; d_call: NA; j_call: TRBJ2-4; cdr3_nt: TGCAGCGTTTTCCCCGGCGGTAACATTCAGTACTTC; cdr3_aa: CSVFPGGNIQYF
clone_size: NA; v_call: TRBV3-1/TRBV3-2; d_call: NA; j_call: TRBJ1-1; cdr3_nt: TGTGCCAGCAGCCAAGATCCCGGTGAGGTTGAAGCTTTCTTT; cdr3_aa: CASSQDPGEVEAFF
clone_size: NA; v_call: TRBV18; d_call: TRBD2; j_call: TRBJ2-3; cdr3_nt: TGTGCCAGCTCACCGGCGGCTAGCGGGGGGGCAGATACGCAGTATTTT; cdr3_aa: CASSPAASGGADTQYF
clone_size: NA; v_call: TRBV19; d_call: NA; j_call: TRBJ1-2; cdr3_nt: TGTGCCAGTACCTCGGACGGGGGCACTGGCTACACCTTC; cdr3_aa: CASTSDGGTGYTF
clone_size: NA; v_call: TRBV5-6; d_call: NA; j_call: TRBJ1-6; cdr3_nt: TGTGCCAGCACCTTTGGGGACCGGGAGGCTCAAGGACTCCTCCACTTT; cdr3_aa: CASTFGDREAQGLLHF
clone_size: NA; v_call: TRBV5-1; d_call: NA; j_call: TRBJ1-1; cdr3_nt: TGCGCCAGCAGCTTGTCTGCGGGGAACACTGAAGCTTTCTTT; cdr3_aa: CASSLSAGNTEAFF
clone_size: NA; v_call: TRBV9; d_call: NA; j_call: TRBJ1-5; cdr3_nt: TGTGCCAGCAGCGTAGGGGTATTTTATAGCAATCAGCCCCAGCATTTT; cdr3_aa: CASSVGVFYSNQPQHF
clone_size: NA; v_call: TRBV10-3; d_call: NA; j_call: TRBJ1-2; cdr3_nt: TGTGCCATCAGTGAGTTTACGGACTATGGCTACACCTTC; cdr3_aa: CAISEFTDYGYTF
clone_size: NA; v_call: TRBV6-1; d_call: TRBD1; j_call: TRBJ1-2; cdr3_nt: TGTGCCAGCAGTGACCGGGACAGTGGGGGTGACTATGGCTACACCTTC; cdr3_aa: CASSDRDSGGDYGYTF
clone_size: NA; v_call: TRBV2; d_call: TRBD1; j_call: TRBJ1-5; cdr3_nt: TGTGCCAGCAGTGCACAGGGGAATAGCAATCAGCCCCAGCATTTT; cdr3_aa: CASSAQGNSNQPQHF
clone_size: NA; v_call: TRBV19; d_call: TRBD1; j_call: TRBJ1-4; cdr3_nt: TGTGCCAGTAGGCGACAGGGGGCAACTAATGAAAAACTGTTTTTT; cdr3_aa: CASRRQGATNEKLFF
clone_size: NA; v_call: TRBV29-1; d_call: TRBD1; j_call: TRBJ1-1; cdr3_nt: TGCAGCGTTGGGTCACAGGGGAGAGGTACTGAAGCTTTCTTT; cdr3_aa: CSVGSQGRGTEAFF
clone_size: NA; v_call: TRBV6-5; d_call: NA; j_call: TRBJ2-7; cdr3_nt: TGTGCCAGCAGAGACCCCGGCCGCTACGAGCAGTACTTC; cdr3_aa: CASRDPGRYEQYF
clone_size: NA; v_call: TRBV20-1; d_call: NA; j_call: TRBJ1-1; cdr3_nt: TGCAGTGCTAGTCCCTCGCCCGAGGGCTTTTTT; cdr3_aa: CSASPSPEGFF
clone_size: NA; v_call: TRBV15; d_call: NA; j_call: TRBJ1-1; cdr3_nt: TGTGCCACCAGCAGAGAGGATAACAGGGTCTACGCTGAAGCTTTCTTT; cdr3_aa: CATSREDNRVYAEAFF
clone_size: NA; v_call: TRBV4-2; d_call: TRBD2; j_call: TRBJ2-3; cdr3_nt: TGTGCCAGCAGCTCCGGCACCGGACTAGCGGGAGGCACAGATACGCAGTATTTT; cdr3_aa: CASSSGTGLAGGTDTQYF
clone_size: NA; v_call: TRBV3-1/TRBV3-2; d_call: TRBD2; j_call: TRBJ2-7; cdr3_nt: TGTGCCAGCAGCCCACCTCGGTCCGGGACTAGCGGGTTCGAGCAGTACTTC; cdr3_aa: CASSPPRSGTSGFEQYF
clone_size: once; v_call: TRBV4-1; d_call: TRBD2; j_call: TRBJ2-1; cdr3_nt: TGCGCCAGCAGCCAAGGGGGAAATCGCGGGAGGGCCCATGAGCAGTTCTTC; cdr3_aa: CASSQGGNRGRAHEQFF
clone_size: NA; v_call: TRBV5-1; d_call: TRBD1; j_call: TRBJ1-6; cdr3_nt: TGCGCCAGCAGCTCGGGGACAGGGGAGAATTCACCCCTCCACTTT; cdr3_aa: CASSSGTGENSPLHF
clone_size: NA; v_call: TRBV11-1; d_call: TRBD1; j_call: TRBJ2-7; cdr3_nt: TGTGCCAGCAGCTCCGACAGGGGCGAGCAGTACTTC; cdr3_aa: CASSSDRGEQYF
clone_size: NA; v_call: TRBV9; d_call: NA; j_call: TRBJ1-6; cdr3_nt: TGTGCCAGCAGCCCCTCCCAAGGGGAGAGGTCACCCCTCCACTTT; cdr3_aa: CASSPSQGERSPLHF
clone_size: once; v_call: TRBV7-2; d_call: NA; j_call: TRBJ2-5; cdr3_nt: TGTGCCAGCTGTTCGTTGGGTACCCCACAAGAGACCCAGTACTTC; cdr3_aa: CASCSLGTPQETQYF
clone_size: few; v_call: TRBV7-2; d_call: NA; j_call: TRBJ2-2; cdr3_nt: TGTGCCAGCAGATGGGCCAGGGCGAACACCGGGGAGCTGTTTTTT; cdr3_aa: CASRWARANTGELFF
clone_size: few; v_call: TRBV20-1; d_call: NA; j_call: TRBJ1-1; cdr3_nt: TGCAGTGCTAGTCTCGGGGACCTACTAATGAACACTGAAGCTTTCTTT; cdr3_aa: CSASLGDLLMNTEAFF
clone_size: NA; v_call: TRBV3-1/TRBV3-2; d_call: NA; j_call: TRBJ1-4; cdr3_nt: TGTGCCAGCAGCCAATTTTCAGGAGATGAAAAACTGTTTTTT; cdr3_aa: CASSQFSGDEKLFF
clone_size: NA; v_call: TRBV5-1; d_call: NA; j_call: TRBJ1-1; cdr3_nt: TGCGCCAGCAGCTCGGGGCGGGAAGCTTTCTTT; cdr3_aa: CASSSGREAFF
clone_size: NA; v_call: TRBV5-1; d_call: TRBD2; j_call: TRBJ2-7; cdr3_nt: TGCGCCAGCAGCCTCCGACTAGCGGGAGCCGAGCAGTACTTC; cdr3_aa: CASSLRLAGAEQYF
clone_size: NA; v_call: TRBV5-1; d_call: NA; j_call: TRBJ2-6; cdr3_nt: TGCGCCAGCAGCGCACAGTTCTCTGGGGCCAACGTCCTGACTTTC; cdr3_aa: CASSAQFSGANVLTF
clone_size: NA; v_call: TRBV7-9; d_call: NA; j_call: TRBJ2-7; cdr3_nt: TGTGCCAGCAGCTTAGAGTTCAGGGTCGGTGATACCTACGAGCAGTACTTC; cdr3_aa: CASSLEFRVGDTYEQYF
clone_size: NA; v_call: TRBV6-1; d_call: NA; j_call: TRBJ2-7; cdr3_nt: TGTGCCAGCAGTGAAGCGCTACGATACGAGCAGTACTTC; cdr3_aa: CASSEALRYEQYF
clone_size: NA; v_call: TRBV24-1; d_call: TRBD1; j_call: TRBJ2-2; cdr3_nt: TGTGCCACCAGTGATTTGGCATGGGGACAGGGGAAGGACACCGGGGAGCTGTTTTTT; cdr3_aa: CATSDLAWGQGKDTGELFF
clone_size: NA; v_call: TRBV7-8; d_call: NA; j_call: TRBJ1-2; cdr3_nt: TGTGCCAGCAGCTTAAATGATGGCTACACCTTC; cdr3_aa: CASSLNDGYTF
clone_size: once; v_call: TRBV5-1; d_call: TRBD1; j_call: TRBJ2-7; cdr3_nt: TGCGCCAGCAGCCTGCCCGGGGACAGCCTCACCTACGAGCAGTACTTC; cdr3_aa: CASSLPGDSLTYEQYF
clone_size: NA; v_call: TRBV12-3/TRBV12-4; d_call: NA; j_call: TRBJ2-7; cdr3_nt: TGTGCCAGCAGTTTACAGGTGTCTAACGAGCAGTACTTC; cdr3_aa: CASSLQVSNEQYF
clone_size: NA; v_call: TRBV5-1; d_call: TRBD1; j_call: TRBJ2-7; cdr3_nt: TGCGCCAGCAACCGGGACAGTGTTTCCTACGAGCAGTACTTC; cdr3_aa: CASNRDSVSYEQYF